This T cell receptor (beta chain) was captured by sequencing in a study of shared clonotypes between healthy human individuals (dated by TCRdb to the early 2020s). At the level of the whole study: The cohort comprised two women and a few men aged 18 to 49 years. For each donor, CD4 naive and CD4 memory were each run on three plates, CD8 naive on two plates, and CD8 memory on one plate. To estimate repertoire size and how much clonotype sharing occurs between individuals, the study deeply sequenced the blood TCR repertoires of a handful of healthy adults. To increase sequencing depth and limit assay-specific biases, TCR repertoire library preparation and sequencing were carried out by different laboratories using diverse techniques. Each donor's leukapheresis produced roughly between roughly 0.85 and 10 billion PBMCs.

This clone has more than one count but fewer than ten. The antigen it recognizes is unknown. Base-call qualities are not available, and no considerably larger clone is one nucleotide away. CD8 naive samples were obtained by positive selection for CCR7 among CD45RO-negative cells, yielding a CD45RA+CCR7+ population from which TemRA cells were excluded. Donors were healthy HIV-negative adults with no recently reported acute infections or vaccinations. Only Caucasian adults living in Nashville, Tennessee, USA were represented among the donors. Blood was obtained by leukapheresis, after which PBMCs were separated by Ficoll-Histopaque density gradient centrifugation and cryopreserved in liquid nitrogen vapor phase. Analytical flow cytometry was used to check the purity and quantity of each magnetically sorted T cell population. From each sorted fraction, genomic DNA was isolated and quantified by UV absorbance on a Nanodrop 2000c.

Between the V and J ends, shortened by 5 bases and 5 bases respectively, the junction contains 16 bases. Inclusive of the bounding cysteine and phenylalanine, the CDR3 is 14 residues long. The DNA shown is the 42-base CDR3, in frame from base 1. CDR1 MNHEY and CDR2 SMNVEV are derived from the germline V gene (reference sequence). Results and caveats for the whole study, not just this receptor: When a few donors were compared, the shared fraction of clonotypes was about 5.5% for naive CD4, 3% to 4% for naive CD8, 2.3% for memory CD4, and 0.3% to 0.5% for memory CD8. Because the study included only a small number of donors, the genetic and exposure-history diversity represented was limited. Larger estimated clonotype richness was generally found for naive subsets than for memory subsets. Clonotypes shared by all four sorted-subset donors showed higher generation probabilities than non-shared clonotypes. Even with the large sequencing depth, rarefaction of the sorted-subset datasets indicated that sequencing was incomplete. Based on pairwise subsampling, the degree of clonotype sharing among donors was expected to be affected by sequencing depth. Only blood was sampled, and tissue TCR repertoires likely differ from those in blood.

TCR CDR3 regions were amplified from genomic DNA by multiplex PCR using the deep immunoSEQ assay. Genomic DNA extracted from each cell subset was distributed evenly over all wells of several immunoSEQ 96-well plates, and each plate served as one replicate. For sorted subsets, approximately 200 ng of genomic DNA, equivalent to some 30,000 T cell genomes, went into each replicate PCR. The purified libraries were quantified using a Qubit 3.0 fluorometer, sized with a Bioanalyzer 2100, and then quantified again using the KAPA Library Quantification kit. A separate single-read 150-cycle Illumina NextSeq 550 flow cell was used to sequence each immunoSEQ 96-well plate. Under the source paper's analysis protocol: Because the immunoSEQ output held only junctional sequences and lacked quality scores, the filtering could not match the filtering applied to full-length reads. To assign V/J genes and CDR3, sequences were annotated against IMGT germline references using PyIR, a Python wrapper for IgBLAST v1.9. Reads with weak V/J assignments (E-value above 1e-6), missing CDR3, stop codons, out-of-frame junctions, or ambiguous translated residues were removed. V3J clonotypes were defined as sequences sharing an identical inferred V gene, J gene, and CDR3 amino acid sequence. To compute the percentage overlap between repertoires, the number of shared unique clonotypes was divided by the size of the smaller repertoire. RTK rarefaction, the Chao1 estimator, and Recon v2.1 estimates of unobserved clonotypes were used to assess repertoire richness. Generation probabilities for all TCRbeta clonotypes obtained by the gDNA method from four donors were computed using OLGA. TCRdb provides this immuneACCESS table in a form limited to in-frame rearrangements. Some clones are lacking; in checked studies, under half of them reflect an unresolved V gene, and why the rest are absent is not known. D and trimming were read from the DNA, whereas the V and J calls and clone size are those reported in that table. Here the sample has about 590,000 clones; just under 97% occur a single time. 0.095% to 0.12% of the sample is held by the ten biggest clonotypes.

The TCR was taken from a woman aged 25-40 years in good health. The chain employs TRBV27 and TRBJ2-7, with TRBD1 tentatively as D gene (8 bases match). Sequencing was performed on naive CD8+ T cells sorted from blood. The cell subset or site tag for this specimen amounts to: CD45RA+CCR7+. The CDR3 amino acid sequence is: CASSIDRGGDEQYF. Read as DNA, the sequence is TGTGCCAGCAGTATTGACAGGGGAGGGGACGAGCAGTACTTC.